Below, 14 T cell receptor beta chains from the same sample are listed, as sequenced in a study of blood T cell repertoires in COVID-19. Only in-frame clones appear in the TCRdb table, and some are missing; sequencing was by immunoSEQ multiplex PCR. Among 150,000 to 200,000 clones listed, about 87% were seen once. The specimen sequenced was peripheral blood. All receptors come from a woman between 65 and 79 years old with COVID-19, enrolled during active disease.

The chain carries TRBV19 and TRBJ1-3; D is undetermined. Germline-derived CDR1 and CDR2 are LNHDA and SQIVND (reference sequence). CDR3 length equals 14 residues. Trimming cost V 5 bases and J 8 bases, with 16 bases left between them. This CDR3 reads CASSPRVTADTIYF. As DNA, the CDR3 is TGTGCCAGTAGTCCTCGGGTAACGGCGGACACCATATATTTT.

CDR3 DNA: TGTGCCAGCAGTTACTGGGGGACTAGGGCTGGCTATGAGCAGTTCTTC. It is translated as CASSYWGTRAGYEQFF. The chain has TRBV6-2 or TRBV6-3 and TRBJ2-1, with 8 nucleotides matching TRBD2. Trimming removed 1 base from V and 8 bases from J; junction bases left unmatched: 10. The V gene's germline CDR1 is MNHEY and CDR2 SVGEGT. The CDR3 contains 16 residues.

The chain is built from TRBV5-6 and TRBJ1-2, with 10 positions matching TRBD1. With V trimmed by 5 bases and J by 8 bases, 12 bases remained unmatched. CDR3 length: 15 residues. Per germline, CDR1 SGHDT and CDR2 YYEEEE. CDR3 sequence (DNA): TGTGCCAGCAGGTTAGAAGGGACAGGGGTTTACGGCTACACCTTC. Protein sequence: CASRLEGTGVYGYTF. Combining the CDR3 with reference TRBV5-6 and TRBJ1-2 gives the whole variable domain DAGVTQSPTHLIKTRGQQVTLRCSPKSGHDTVSWYQQALGQGPQFIFQYYEEEERQRGNFPDRFSGHQFPNYSSELNVNALLLGDSALYLCASRLEGTGVYGYTFGSGTRLTVV.

The chain has TRBV30 and TRBJ1-1; TRBD1 matches 10 bases. This CDR3 comprises 15 residues. The ends lost 1 base at V and 2 bases at J; junction bases unmatched: 4. Germline CDR1 reads GTSNPN; CDR2 reads SVGIG (reference sequence). In DNA form, the CDR3 reads TGTGCCTGGAGTGGACAGGGGGCCAAAAACACTGAAGCTTTCTTT. Protein sequence: CAWSGQGAKNTEAFF.

The chain couples TRBV3-1 (or the pseudogene TRBV3-2) to TRBJ1-2; 12 bases are a match to TRBD1. This CDR3 region has 19 residues. The V and J ends lost 0 bases and 5 bases, in that order; junction bases with no gene match: 13. Per the germline V gene, CDR1 is LGHDT and CDR2 is YNNKEL (reference sequence). The CDR3 nucleotides are TGTGCCAGCAGCCAAGATGGAGGGACAGGGGGCGCTTCAAGATATGGCTACACCTTC. It translates to CASSQDGGTGGASRYGYTF.

This clone was seen a handful of times. The chain employs TRBV2 and TRBJ2-1; perhaps TRBD2 as D (6 bases). The V end lost 6 bases, the J end lost 2 bases, and 11 bases lay between the germline ends. The CDR3 has 14 residues. Per the germline V gene, CDR1 is SNHLY and CDR2 is FYNNEI. CDR3 nucleotides: TGTGCCAGCAGAGTTGGCGGGGCCTACAATGAGCAGTTCTTC. This encodes CASRVGGAYNEQFF.

The chain combines TRBV6-4 with TRBJ2-7; weak D call: TRBD2 (6 bases). The CDR3 totals 16 residues. CDR1 and CDR2 from the germline V gene are MRHNA and SNTAGT. Trimming shortened V by 2 bases and J by 0 bases, and 14 bases separated the two germline ends. CDR3 loop: CASSDPVAGYSYEQYF. Here the CDR3 DNA reads TGTGCCAGCAGTGACCCGGTCGCGGGGTACTCCTACGAGCAGTACTTC.

This clone was detected a few times. Here the CDR3 DNA reads TGTGCCAGCAGCCAAGGGAGTGGATCTGAAGCTTTCTTT. Amino acid sequence: CASSQGSGSEAFF. V and J are TRBV3-1 (or the pseudogene TRBV3-2) and TRBJ1-1; D unclear. This CDR3 comprises 13 residues. The V end lost 1 base, the J end lost 6 bases, and 9 bases lay between the germline ends. Looked up from germline, CDR1 is LGHDT and CDR2 is YNNKEL (reference sequence).

The sample holds one count of this clone. The V and J genes are TRBV6-5 and TRBJ1-5; D remains ambiguous. V dropped 7 bases and J dropped 11 bases, with 21 bases sitting between them. The CDR3 has 14 amino acids. Germline V gene lookup returns CDR1 MNHEY and CDR2 SVGAGI. The CDR3 nucleotides read TGTGCCAGCAAACCCGACCTATTCCGCCGGGCCCAGCATTTT. Its protein is CASKPDLFRRAQHF.

The chain couples TRBV4-1 to TRBJ1-4; D uncertain. The CDR3 contains 18 residues. Germline-derived CDR1 and CDR2 are MGHRA and YSYEKL. With 0 bases removed from V and 4 bases from J, the gap between germline ends came to 18 bases. The CDR3 bases are TGCGCCAGCAGCCAAGAGGCCCAGGTGGAGGCCTTTAATGAAAAACTGTTTTTT. Protein sequence: CASSQEAQVEAFNEKLFF.

The V gene is TRBV7-2, the J gene TRBJ1-3, with 8 bases lining up with TRBD1. The CDR3 has 16 residues. The V and J ends lost 1 base and 2 bases, in that order; junction bases with no gene match: 4. Germline values: CDR1 SGHTA, CDR2 FQGNSA. CDR3: CASSLVATGAGNTIYF. DNA for the CDR3: TGTGCCAGCAGCTTAGTAGCGACAGGGGCTGGAAACACCATATATTTT.

The gene calls are TRBV5-1 and TRBJ1-6, with D hard to call. CDR1 and CDR2 from the germline V gene are SGHRS and YFSETQ. CDR3 size: 13 residues. V shed 2 bases and J shed 13 bases, with 13 bases lying between them. The CDR3 nucleotides read TGCGCCAGCAGCTTTTCGGCAGACTCTCCCCTCCACTTT. Its translation is CASSFSADSPLHF.

This clone appeared a single time. The V call is TRBV9, the J call TRBJ2-7; 7 nucleotides agree with TRBD1. Germline CDR1 reads SGDLS; CDR2 reads YYNGEE. The J segment lost 0 bases and the V segment lost 4 bases, leaving 10 bases of the junction unmatched. This CDR3 spans 16 amino acids. In DNA form, the CDR3 reads TGTGCCAGCAGCCCAGACCGGACAGGAGCCTCCTACGAGCAGTACTTC. Its translation: CASSPDRTGASYEQYF.

The chain is built from TRBV3-1 (or the pseudogene TRBV3-2) and TRBJ1-4; the match to TRBD1 covers 10 bases. The CDR3 is made up of 16 amino acids. V was pared by 0 bases and J by 7 bases, with 5 bases of the junction left unmatched. The germline V gene encodes CDR1 LGHDT and CDR2 YNNKEL (reference sequence). CDR3 amino acids: CASSQDFGQGGEKLFF. The CDR3 DNA reads as TGTGCCAGCAGCCAAGATTTTGGACAGGGGGGTGAAAAACTGTTTTTT.